These 3 T cell receptor beta chains were sequenced from one sample in a study of cytomegalovirus exposure and HLA in healthy donors. This table comes from immunoSEQ multiplex PCR, and its TCRdb copy is limited to in-frame clones, with some not included. The repertoire holds more than 95,000 clones, with about 94% as singletons. The sequenced material came from PBMCs. The receptors originated from a woman in her late teens or twenties in good health and CMV-seronegative.

V usage is TRBV5-1 and J usage is TRBJ2-1; a possible D gene is TRBD1 (6 bases). The germline V and J ends were trimmed by 2 bases and 0 bases, with 12 bases remaining between them. This CDR3 region has 16 residues. Germline loops: CDR1 SGHRS, CDR2 YFSETQ. As DNA, the CDR3 is TGCGCCAGCAGCTTTAGACAGGTGTACTCCTACAATGAGCAGTTCTTC. Translation: CASSFRQVYSYNEQFF.

The CDR3 DNA reads TGTGCCAGCAGTGAAAGCTCGTGGGCTTTCTTT. Protein sequence: CASSESSWAFF. The V and J genes are TRBV6-1 and TRBJ1-1; D not certain. Germline CDR1 is MNHNS and CDR2 is SASEGT. The CDR3 runs to 11 residues. V lost 2 bases, J lost 11 bases, and 9 bases lay in between.

V usage is TRBV5-1 and J usage is TRBJ1-6; 7 bases are a match to TRBD1. The CDR3 extends over 15 amino acids. Germline CDR1 reads SGHRS; CDR2 reads YFSETQ. Trimming took 3 bases from V and 9 from J; bases not matched to a gene: 9. CDR3 bases: TGCGCCAGCAGCTGGGGAACAGGGGAGAGTTCACCCCTCCACTTT. It specifies CASSWGTGESSPLHF.